This is a list of T cell receptor beta chains from one sample in a study of blood T cells in healthy people across ages. TCRdb recomputed calls from the 5' RACE reads with MiXCR, one row per CDR3 protein. The table records approximately 1.5 million distinct CDR3 sequences, approximately 43% of them present only once. The sequenced material came from blood. These receptors were obtained from a woman younger than 35 in good health. CDR3s leave out the opening cysteine and the closing phenylalanine or tryptophan. Each record gives: J gene, V gene, CDR3 protein.

j_call: TRBJ2-1; v_call: TRBV12-3/TRBV12-4; cdr3_aa: ASSFGLAGGPRQF
j_call: TRBJ2-7; v_call: TRBV29-1; cdr3_aa: SVLQVYEQY
j_call: TRBJ1-4; v_call: TRBV30; cdr3_aa: AWRGPGILNEKLF
j_call: TRBJ2-7; v_call: TRBV24-1; cdr3_aa: ATSAQGYEQY
j_call: TRBJ2-7; v_call: TRBV20-1; cdr3_aa: SALRPPKNNEQY
j_call: TRBJ2-7; v_call: TRBV5-1; cdr3_aa: ASSLDRRNYEQY
j_call: TRBJ2-3; v_call: TRBV9; cdr3_aa: ASSVAPTGTSGTDTQY
j_call: TRBJ2-3; v_call: TRBV12-3/TRBV12-4; cdr3_aa: ASSLKATTDTQY
j_call: TRBJ1-2; v_call: TRBV4-2; cdr3_aa: ASSQDRKGGGYT
j_call: TRBJ2-1; v_call: TRBV7-9; cdr3_aa: ATPSAGVLYNEQF
j_call: TRBJ2-5; v_call: TRBV4-3; cdr3_aa: ASSQEILAGGETQY
j_call: TRBJ2-5; v_call: TRBV20-1; cdr3_aa: SASGLAGEETQY
j_call: TRBJ2-2; v_call: TRBV4-2; cdr3_aa: ASSIRLAIGTGELF
j_call: TRBJ2-7; v_call: TRBV4-3; cdr3_aa: ASSQDRGTSGYEQY
j_call: TRBJ1-5; v_call: TRBV7-9; cdr3_aa: ASSLHSGISNQPQH
j_call: TRBJ2-5; v_call: TRBV6-2/TRBV6-3; cdr3_aa: ASSYAGVFVQETQY
j_call: TRBJ2-1; v_call: TRBV5-1; cdr3_aa: ASSLQGHSSYNEQF
j_call: TRBJ2-7; v_call: TRBV6-1; cdr3_aa: AGSEGLYEQY
j_call: TRBJ2-7; v_call: TRBV2; cdr3_aa: ASRDPNAYEQY
j_call: TRBJ1-2; v_call: TRBV7-2; cdr3_aa: ASTASDGYT
j_call: TRBJ2-1; v_call: TRBV27; cdr3_aa: ASSLFQGAYNEQF
j_call: -; v_call: TRBV11-2; cdr3_aa: ASSPGTGTTETQY
j_call: TRBJ1-2; v_call: TRBV18; cdr3_aa: ASSPNRGTRYGYT
j_call: TRBJ2-3; v_call: TRBV12-3/TRBV12-4; cdr3_aa: ASSLIVGGTDTQY